These 24 T cell receptor beta chains were all obtained from the same sample, sequenced in a study of metastatic and nonmetastatic thyroid tumors. TCRdb reprocessed the PCR reads using MiXCR. The repertoire holds 15,000 or so clones, with approximately 15% as singletons. Nobody among the patients had been given any treatment before thyroid surgery. Sequencing was performed on blood. These receptors were taken from a female donor with papillary thyroid cancer or a benign thyroid nodule (not recorded which). Some clones in this sample may be carry-over from other donors' samples.

As concerns this clone: A much larger clone differs by one base, so this may be a read error. This sequence joins TRBV5-4 and TRBJ2-7; TRBD1 matches 11 bases. This CDR3 region has 19 residues. Looked up from germline, CDR1 is SGHNT and CDR2 is YYREEE (reference sequence). CDR3 amino acids: CAGSLASLTGTGGWYEQYF. The CDR3 DNA reads as TGTGCCGGCAGCTTGGCAAGCCTTACCGGGACAGGGGGTTGGTACGAGCAGTACTTC.

This clone was picked up many times. This chain connects TRBV2 to TRBJ2-4; D may match TRBD1 or TRBD2 (5 bases each). The V gene lost 4 bases and the J gene lost 7 bases, with 11 bases spanning the gap. Germline assignment: CDR1 SNHLY and CDR2 FYNNEI. This CDR3 contains 13 residues. The CDR3 sequence is CASSGVGVNIQYF. CDR3 nucleotides: TGTGCCAGCAGTGGTGTGGGGGTGAACATTCAGTACTTC.

This clone is judged medium-sized. The genes are TRBV6-5 and TRBJ2-3; D unclear. Trimming removed 3 bases at V and 7 bases at J, with 14 bases between. Germline V gives CDR1 MNHEY, CDR2 SVGAGI. This CDR3 has 14 amino acids. CDR3 residues: CASSYERGRNTQYF. The CDR3 DNA is TGTGCCAGCAGTTATGAGCGTGGCAGAAATACGCAGTATTTT.

Regarding this clone: The junction and the germline gene differ at one end; a read error may be behind it. The chain joins TRBV24-1 to TRBJ2-1; 9 bases map to TRBD1. This CDR3 has 17 amino acids. Germline CDR1 and CDR2: KGHDR and SFDVKD. The CDR3 DNA follows: TGTGCCAACAGTGATACCGCCGGGACAGGGCCGAGCAATGAGCAGTTCTTC. Protein: CANSDTAGTGPSNEQFF.

This sequence joins TRBV6-4 and TRBJ1-6; D uncertain. CDR3 length: 13 amino acids. Germline V CDR1 and CDR2: MRHNA, SNTAGT. The ends were cut back, 3 bases at V and 5 bases at J, with 5 bases in the middle. The CDR3 loop is CASSEGDNSPLHF. For the CDR3, the DNA is TGTGCCAGCAGTGAAGGAGATAATTCACCCCTCCACTTT.

In this sample, this clone turned up many times. The rearrangement uses TRBV20-1 and TRBJ1-2; no clear D gene. The V gene lost 5 bases and the J gene lost 7 bases, with 11 bases spanning the gap. This CDR3 region has 11 residues. CDR1 DFQATT and CDR2 SNEGSKA come from the germline V gene (reference sequence). CDR3 in DNA: TGCAGTGCTTGGACGGCTTTTGGCTACACCTTC. Protein sequence: CSAWTAFGYTF.

This clone was found many times. This rearrangement joins TRBV24-1 to TRBJ1-5; perhaps TRBD1 as D (6 bases). Deletions cut 9 bases from V and 6 bases from J, with 14 bases between. Germline CDR1 reads KGHDR; CDR2 reads SFDVKD. The CDR3 totals 13 residues. CDR3: CATQGQFGQPQHF. The CDR3 DNA follows: TGTGCCACCCAAGGACAGTTTGGTCAGCCCCAGCATTTT.

The rearrangement links TRBV2 to TRBJ1-1; no clear D gene. V was shortened by 4 bases and J by 0 bases, with 18 bases between the two germline ends. Germline V CDR1 and CDR2: SNHLY, FYNNEI. The CDR3 covers 17 residues. As DNA, the CDR3 is TGTGCCAGCAGTGTAGCGACACTCGGAGACCTGAACACTGAAGCTTTCTTT. Translating gives CASSVATLGDLNTEAFF.

In this sample, this clone turned up many times. This chain joins TRBV9 and TRBJ1-4, with D possibly matching TRBD1 (5 bases). Germline assignment: CDR1 SGDLS and CDR2 YYNGEE. The length of the CDR3 is 15 residues. V was trimmed by 0 bases and J by 5 bases, leaving 11 bases between them. CDR3 bases: TGTGCCAGCAGCGTAGATGGGGGAGTAAATGAAAAACTGTTTTTT. It translates to CASSVDGGVNEKLFF.

This clone is medium-sized within its sample. The chain employs TRBV19 and TRBJ1-2; the D is unclear. CDR3 length: 13 amino acids. Germline CDR1 and CDR2: LNHDA and SQIVND (reference sequence). Trimming stripped 7 bases from V and 6 bases from J, with 15 bases between. DNA for the CDR3: TGTGCCAGTACCGCCGGAGGGCGGGATGGCTACACCTTC. Amino acids: CASTAGGRDGYTF.

By share, this clone ranks as medium-sized (0.01 to 0.1%). The chain carries TRBV27 and TRBJ1-5; D possibly corresponds to TRBD1 (6 bases). Germline V gene sequence: CDR1 MNHEY, CDR2 SMNVEV (reference sequence). CDR3 length equals 15 residues. V gave up 6 bases and J gave up 4 bases, with 16 bases separating them. This chain's CDR3 is CASRKRGTTNQPQHF. The CDR3 bases are TGTGCCAGCAGAAAAAGGGGGACGACAAATCAGCCCCAGCATTTT.

The chain links TRBV12-3 or TRBV12-4 to TRBJ1-5; 8 positions match TRBD1. The J segment lost 4 bases and the V segment lost 2 bases, leaving 4 bases of the junction unmatched. CDR3 size: 15 residues. CDR3 sequence (DNA): TGTGCCAGCAGTTTATCAGGGGGCCTAAATCAGCCCCAGCATTTT. Translating gives CASSLSGGLNQPQHF.

By sample fraction, this clone is medium-sized. The J gene is TRBJ2-7, the V gene TRBV6-1; D not certain. Germline V gives CDR1 MNHNS, CDR2 SASEGT. The CDR3 sequence is 14 residues long. The germline V and J ends were trimmed by 6 bases and 6 bases, with 18 bases remaining between them. The CDR3 coding sequence is TGTGCCAGCAGCATGACGGACGACCCCCCCGAGCAGTACTTC. This translates into CASSMTDDPPEQYF.

The chain joins TRBV5-1 to TRBJ1-1; D is possibly TRBD1 (5 bases). This CDR3 comprises 16 residues. Germline CDR1 SGHRS, CDR2 YFSETQ. V lost 5 bases and J 2 bases, leaving 19 bases between the germline ends. CDR3 DNA sequence: TGCGCCAGCAGAATTTTTGGGGGGGGGTCCAACACTGAAGCTTTCTTT. This gives the protein CASRIFGGGSNTEAFF. Drawing the rest from reference TRBV5-1 and TRBJ1-1, the complete variable domain is KAGVTQTPRYLIKTRGQQVTLSCSPISGHRSVSWYQQTPGQGLQFLFEYFSETQRNKGNFPGRFSGRQFSNSRSEMNVSTLELGDSALYLCASRIFGGGSNTEAFFGQGTRLTVV.

With regard to this clone: Relative to the germline gene, one junction end is altered; a read error may explain this. V usage is TRBV6-2 or TRBV6-3 and J usage is TRBJ1-5, with D uncertain. Germline loops: CDR1 MNHEY, CDR2 SVGEGT. CDR3 length: 12 amino acids. The CDR3 DNA reads as TGTGCCAGCCGGAGAGCGGATCAGCCCCAGCTGTTT. It specifies CASRRADQPQLF.

This clone was seen ten or more times. This sequence joins TRBV3-1 and TRBJ2-3; 16 bases align to TRBD2. This CDR3 contains 15 residues. V gave up 3 bases and J gave up 9 bases; unmatched junction bases: 3. CDR1 LGHDT and CDR2 YNNKEL come from the germline V gene (reference sequence). For the CDR3, the DNA is TGTGCCAGCAGCCAGGGACTAGCGGGAGGGAGAACGCAGTATTTT. Translated: CASSQGLAGGRTQYF.

This clone was observed a handful of times. A read error may account for a junction end that differs from germline. This CDR3 is also generated by other DNA sequences in the sample. The chain employs TRBV28 and TRBJ1-2; D gene ambiguous. This CDR3 is built from 12 residues. Germline CDR1 is MDHEN and CDR2 is SYDVKM. The DNA of the CDR3 is TGTGCCAGTACCACACATAACTATGGCTACACATTC. It encodes CASTTHNYGYTF.

The gene calls are TRBV7-2 and TRBJ2-3, with D possibly TRBD1 on 6 matching bases. The germline V gene encodes CDR1 SGHTA and CDR2 FQGNSA. The CDR3 runs 14 residues. Trimming removed 6 bases at V and 3 bases at J, with 13 bases between. CDR3 region: CASSPGVGTDTQYF. The CDR3 DNA reads as TGTGCCAGCAGTCCAGGGGTGGGGACAGATACGCAGTATTTT.

The sample holds many counts of this clone. The V gene is TRBV30, the J gene TRBJ2-1; D is unresolved. The germline V and J ends were trimmed by 2 bases and 7 bases, with 9 bases remaining between them. This CDR3 contains 12 residues. CDR1 and CDR2 from the germline V gene are GTSNPN and SVGIG (reference sequence). The CDR3 protein is CAWSKNNNEQFF. The CDR3 DNA sequence: TGTGCCTGGAGTAAGAATAATAATGAGCAGTTCTTC.

This clone was detected ten times or more. The chain employs TRBV12-5 and TRBJ1-1; D gene uncertain. V gave up 4 bases and J gave up 2 bases, with 11 bases separating them. Per the germline V gene, CDR1 is LGHNT and CDR2 is FRNRAP. This CDR3 has 14 residues. DNA for the CDR3: TGTGCTAGTGGTTCAGAGTTTTACAACACTGAAGCTTTCTTT. This codes for CASGSEFYNTEAFF.

This clone has a handful of counts. A clone one base away is much larger, so this may be a read error. Here the CDR3 DNA reads TGCAGTGCTAGCCTAGAGACCCAGTACTTC. This gives the protein CSASLETQYF. The V gene is TRBV20-1, the J gene TRBJ2-5; D call uncertain. Germline V CDR1 and CDR2: DFQATT, SNEGSKA (reference sequence). The CDR3 is made up of 10 amino acids. The ends were cut back, 3 bases at V and 4 bases at J, with 3 bases in the middle.

This chain joins TRBV4-1 and TRBJ2-7, with D uncertain. CDR1 and CDR2 from the germline V gene are MGHRA and YSYEKL. CDR3 length: 15 amino acids. The V end was cut by 1 base, the J end by 2 bases, with 12 bases between. The CDR3 sequence is CASSQGANQAYEQYF. In DNA, the CDR3 is TGCGCCAGCAGCCAAGGGGCGAACCAAGCCTACGAGCAGTACTTC.

This clone showed up many times. The V gene is TRBV11-2, the J gene TRBJ1-4; a weak D match, TRBD1 (5 bases). The CDR3 sequence is 12 residues long. V was clipped by 3 bases and J by 7 bases, with 6 bases between them. Per germline, CDR1 SGHAT and CDR2 FQNNGV. CDR3 sequence: CASSFGGEKLFF. The CDR3 nucleotides are TGTGCCAGCAGCTTTGGGGGTGAAAAACTGTTTTTT.

This CDR3 reads CAWSRTGHSGNTIYF. For the CDR3, the DNA is TGTGCCTGGAGTAGAACAGGCCATTCTGGAAACACCATATATTTT. The V call is TRBV30, the J call TRBJ1-3; a possible D gene is TRBD1 (5 bases). V was clipped by 2 bases and J by 1 base, with 12 bases between them. Per the germline V gene, CDR1 is GTSNPN and CDR2 is SVGIG (reference sequence). This CDR3 region has 15 residues.